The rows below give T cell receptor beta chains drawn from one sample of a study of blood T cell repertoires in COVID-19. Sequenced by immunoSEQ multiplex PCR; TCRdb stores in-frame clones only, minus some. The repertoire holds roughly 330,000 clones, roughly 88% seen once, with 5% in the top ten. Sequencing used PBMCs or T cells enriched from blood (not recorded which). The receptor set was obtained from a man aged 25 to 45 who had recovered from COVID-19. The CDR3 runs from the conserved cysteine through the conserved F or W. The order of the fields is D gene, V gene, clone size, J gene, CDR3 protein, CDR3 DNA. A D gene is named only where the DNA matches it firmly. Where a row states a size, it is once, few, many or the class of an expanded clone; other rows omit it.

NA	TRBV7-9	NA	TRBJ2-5	CASSPQDQETQYF	TGTGCCAGCAGCCCACAGGACCAAGAGACCCAGTACTTC
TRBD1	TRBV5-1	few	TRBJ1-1	CASSPGTGNTEAFF	TGCGCCAGCAGCCCAGGGACAGGGAACACTGAAGCTTTCTTT
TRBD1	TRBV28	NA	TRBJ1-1	CASQIQGASTEAFF	TGTGCCAGCCAAATACAGGGGGCGAGCACTGAAGCTTTCTTT
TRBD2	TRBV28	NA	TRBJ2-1	CASSSAGGPGNEQFF	TGTGCCAGCAGTTCAGCGGGGGGGCCTGGCAATGAGCAGTTCTTC
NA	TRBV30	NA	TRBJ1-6	CAWMPGTKTYNSPLHF	TGTGCCTGGATGCCCGGGACAAAAACTTATAATTCACCCCTCCACTTT
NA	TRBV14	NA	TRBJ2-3	CASSQSNRRNSPDTQYF	TGTGCCAGCAGCCAATCCAACAGGCGAAATTCTCCAGATACGCAGTATTTT
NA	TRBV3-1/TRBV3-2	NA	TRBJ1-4	CASSQTTGTNEKLFF	TGTGCCAGCAGCCAAACCACAGGGACTAATGAAAAACTGTTTTTT
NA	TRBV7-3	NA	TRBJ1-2	CASSLNPANYGYTF	TGTGCCAGCAGCTTAAATCCAGCTAACTATGGCTACACCTTC
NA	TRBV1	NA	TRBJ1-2	CTSSQESGYVYTF	TGCACCAGCAGCCAAGAGTCGGGATATGTTTACACCTTC
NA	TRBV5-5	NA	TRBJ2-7	CASSLEFSEQYF	TGTGCCAGCAGCTTGGAGTTCAGCGAGCAGTACTTC
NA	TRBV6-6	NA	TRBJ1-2	CASSRRQFYGYTF	TGTGCCAGCAGCCGGAGACAGTTCTATGGCTACACCTTC
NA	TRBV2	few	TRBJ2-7	CASSWESYEQYF	TGTGCCAGCAGTTGGGAGTCCTACGAGCAGTACTTC
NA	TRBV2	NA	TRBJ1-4	CASSGGDSRNEKGF	TGTGCCAGCAGTGGTGGAGACAGCCGTAATGAAAAGGGATTT
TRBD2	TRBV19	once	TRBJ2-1	CASSIDGSGGYSSYNEQFF	TGTGCCAGTAGTATAGATGGTAGCGGGGGTTATAGCTCCTACAATGAGCAGTTCTTC
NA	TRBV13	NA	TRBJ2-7	CASSFHLGGPSYEQYF	TGTGCCAGCAGCTTCCACCTCGGGGGACCTTCCTACGAGCAGTACTTC
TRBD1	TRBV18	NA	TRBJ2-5	CASSPPEDRGREETQYF	TGTGCCAGCTCACCACCCGAGGACAGGGGGAGAGAAGAGACCCAGTACTTC
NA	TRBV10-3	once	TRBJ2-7	CAISDTYEQYF	TGTGCCATCAGTGATACCTACGAGCAGTACTTC
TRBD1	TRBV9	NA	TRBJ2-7	CASSATGQGFSEQYF	TGTGCCAGCAGCGCCACGGGACAGGGTTTTTCCGAGCAGTACTTC
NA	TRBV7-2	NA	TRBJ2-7	CASSFGGPGEQYF	TGTGCCAGCAGCTTCGGGGGGCCCGGCGAGCAGTACTTC
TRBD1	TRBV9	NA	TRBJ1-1	CASSYRDRGKYTEAFF	TGTGCCAGCAGCTACCGGGACAGGGGAAAGTACACTGAAGCTTTCTTT
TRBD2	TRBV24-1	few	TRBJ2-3	CATSRLAEADTQYF	TGTGCCACCAGCAGACTAGCGGAAGCAGATACGCAGTATTTT
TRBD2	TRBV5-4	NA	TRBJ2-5	CASSTSGGAETQYF	TGTGCCAGCAGCACTAGCGGGGGGGCAGAGACCCAGTACTTC
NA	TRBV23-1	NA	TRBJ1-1	CASSQSPGNTEAFF	TGCGCCAGCAGTCAATCGCCAGGAAACACTGAAGCTTTCTTT
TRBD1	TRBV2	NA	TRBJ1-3	CASRGDRTGNTIYF	TGTGCCAGCAGGGGGGACAGGACTGGAAACACCATATATTTT
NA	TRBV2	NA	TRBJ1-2	CASSTNRGGDYGYTF	TGTGCCAGCAGTACCAACCGAGGGGGGGACTATGGCTACACCTTC
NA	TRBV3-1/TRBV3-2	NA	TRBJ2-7	CASSHPGSRVREQYF	TGTGCCAGCAGCCATCCGGGAAGTCGGGTCCGCGAGCAGTACTTC
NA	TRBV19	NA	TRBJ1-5	CAASGAWGNQPQHF	TGTGCCGCCTCGGGAGCCTGGGGCAATCAGCCCCAGCATTTT
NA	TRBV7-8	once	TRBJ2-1	CASSLQGGNEQFF	TGTGCCAGCAGCTTACAGGGAGGAAATGAGCAGTTCTTC
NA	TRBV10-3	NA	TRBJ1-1	CAITPDSSNTEAFF	TGTGCCATCACCCCGGACAGCTCGAACACTGAAGCTTTCTTT
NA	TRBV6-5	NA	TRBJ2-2	CASSDTGELFF	TGTGCCAGCTCTGACACCGGGGAGCTGTTTTTT
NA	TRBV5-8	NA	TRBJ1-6	CASNPSGRYNSPLHF	TGTGCCAGCAACCCTTCCGGGAGATATAATTCACCCCTCCACTTT
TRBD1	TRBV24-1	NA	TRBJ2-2	CATSDPYWTGTNTGELFF	TGTGCCACCAGTGATCCGTACTGGACAGGAACAAACACCGGGGAGCTGTTTTTT
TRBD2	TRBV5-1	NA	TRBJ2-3	CASSFLAGPTDTQYF	TGCGCCAGCAGCTTCCTAGCGGGGCCCACAGATACGCAGTATTTT
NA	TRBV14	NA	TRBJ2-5	CASSQPQGGETQYF	TGTGCCAGCAGCCAGCCTCAGGGGGGAGAGACCCAGTACTTC
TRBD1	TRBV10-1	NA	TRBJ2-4	CASSESLAGGRKNIQYF	TGCGCCAGCAGTGAGTCTCTAGCAGGGGGCCGCAAAAACATTCAGTACTTC
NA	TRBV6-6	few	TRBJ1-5	CASKGEGWNQPQHF	TGTGCCAGCAAGGGGGAGGGTTGGAATCAGCCCCAGCATTTT
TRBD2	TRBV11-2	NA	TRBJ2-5	CASSLDEIAGGYQETQYF	TGTGCCAGCAGCTTAGATGAAATAGCGGGGGGTTACCAAGAGACCCAGTACTTC
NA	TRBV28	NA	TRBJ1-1	CASRGTGRGAFF	TGTGCCAGCAGGGGAACCGGTCGAGGGGCTTTCTTT
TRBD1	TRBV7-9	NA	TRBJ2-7	CASSYGQGIIDEQYF	TGTGCCAGCAGCTATGGACAGGGGATTATCGACGAGCAGTACTTC
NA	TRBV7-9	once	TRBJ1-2	CASSPREYYGYTF	TGTGCCAGCAGCCCCAGGGAATACTATGGCTACACCTTC
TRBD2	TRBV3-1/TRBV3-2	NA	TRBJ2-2	CASSQDTSSGGAASTGELFF	TGTGCCAGCAGCCAAGATACATCTAGCGGGGGGGCGGCTAGCACCGGGGAGCTGTTTTTT
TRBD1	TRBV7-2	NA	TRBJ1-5	CASSLGVSGTGLNQPQHF	TGTGCCAGCAGCTTAGGAGTCTCCGGGACAGGACTAAATCAGCCCCAGCATTTT
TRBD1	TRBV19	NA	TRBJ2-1	CASSYRDRGRNEQFF	TGTGCCAGTAGTTACCGGGACAGGGGGCGAAATGAGCAGTTCTTC
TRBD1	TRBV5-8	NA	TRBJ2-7	CASSLPGTGSYEQYF	TGTGCCAGCAGCTTACCCGGGACAGGTTCCTACGAGCAGTACTTC
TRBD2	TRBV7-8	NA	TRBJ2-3	CASSPLASGGDTDTQYF	TGTGCCAGCAGCCCCTTGGCTAGCGGGGGAGACACAGATACGCAGTATTTT
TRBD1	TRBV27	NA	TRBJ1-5	CASSVQGASQPQHF	TGTGCCAGCAGTGTCCAGGGGGCGAGCCAGCCCCAGCATTTT
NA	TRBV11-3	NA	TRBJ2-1	CASSLNQNNEQFF	TGTGCCAGCAGCTTAAACCAGAACAATGAGCAGTTCTTC
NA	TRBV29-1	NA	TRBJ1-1	CSVEEGQGVKAFF	TGCAGCGTTGAAGAAGGCCAGGGCGTTAAAGCTTTCTTT
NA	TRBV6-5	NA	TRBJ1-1	CASRLQHGPSEAFF	TGTGCCAGCAGACTCCAACATGGGCCATCTGAAGCTTTCTTT
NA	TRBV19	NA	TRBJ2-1	CASRAENEQFF	TGTGCCAGTAGGGCCGAAAATGAGCAGTTCTTC
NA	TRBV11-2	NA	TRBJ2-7	CASSSPQRVDYYEQYF	TGTGCCAGCAGCTCCCCGCAGCGGGTGGACTACTACGAGCAGTACTTC
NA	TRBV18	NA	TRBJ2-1	CASSPPGGGFSDEQFF	TGTGCCAGCTCACCACCAGGCGGGGGCTTCTCGGATGAGCAGTTCTTC
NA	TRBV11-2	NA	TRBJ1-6	CASSPAGGQNSPLHF	TGTGCCAGCAGCCCCGCTGGGGGCCAAAATTCACCCCTCCACTTT
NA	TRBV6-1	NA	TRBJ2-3	CASSEGGHSTDTQYF	TGTGCCAGCAGTGAAGGGGGCCATAGCACAGATACGCAGTATTTT
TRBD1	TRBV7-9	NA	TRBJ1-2	CASSSQRQGRGYTF	TGTGCCAGCAGCTCCCAGAGACAGGGTCGTGGCTACACCTTC
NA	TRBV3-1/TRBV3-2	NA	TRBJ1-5	CASSSTRFNQPQHF	TGTGCCAGCAGCTCGACACGGTTCAATCAGCCCCAGCATTTT
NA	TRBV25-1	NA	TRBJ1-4	CASSLGANEKLFF	TGTGCCAGCAGTCTGGGGGCCAACGAAAAACTGTTTTTT
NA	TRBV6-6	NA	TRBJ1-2	CASIPGGGGNYGYTF	TGTGCCAGCATCCCCGGGGGTGGGGGAAACTATGGCTACACCTTC
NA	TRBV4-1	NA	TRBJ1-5	CASSQLTGSYSNQPQHF	TGCGCCAGCAGCCAACTCACAGGGTCCTATAGCAATCAGCCCCAGCATTTT